These T cell receptor beta chains were read from a single sample in a study of identifying expanded T cells in peripheral blood. Only in-frame clones appear in the TCRdb table, and some are missing; sequencing was by immunoSEQ multiplex PCR. The sample has over 100,000 clones, approximately 90% seen once; the top ten hold around 8.3%. The specimen was blood. These receptors all stem from a person aged 18 to 70 in good health. The CDR3 runs from the conserved cysteine through the conserved F or W. D genes are given only for firm matches. A clone size is listed for some rows: how often the clone was seen (once, few, many), or a class if it is expanded.

CASSLRLEANYGYTF,TGTGCCAGCTCTCTTAGGCTGGAAGCTAACTATGGCTACACCTTC,TRBV2,-,-,TRBJ1-2
CASSFFAGGYYGYTF,TGTGCCAGCAGTTTTTTTGCAGGGGGATACTATGGCTACACCTTC,TRBV28,-,TRBD1,TRBJ1-2
CASSYDTQYF,TGTGCCAGCAGTTACGATACGCAGTATTTT,TRBV21-1,-,-,TRBJ2-3
CASSASPATEAFF,TGTGCCAGCAGCGCCTCCCCAGCCACTGAAGCTTTCTTT,TRBV7-6,-,-,TRBJ1-1
CASSPTGSSYNEQFF,TGCGCCAGCAGTCCGACTGGCAGCTCCTACAATGAGCAGTTCTTC,TRBV4-3,-,-,TRBJ2-1
CASSQVGGQETQYF,TGCGCCAGCAGCCAAGTCGGGGGGCAAGAGACCCAGTACTTC,TRBV4-1,-,TRBD2,TRBJ2-5
CASRAISGSNQPQHF,TGTGCCAGCAGAGCTATCTCAGGGTCCAATCAGCCCCAGCATTTT,TRBV6-5,-,-,TRBJ1-5
CASSRDSSTEAFF,TGCGCCAGCAGCCGGGATTCATCCACTGAAGCTTTCTTT,TRBV4-3,-,-,TRBJ1-1
CAISQTASVGAGELFF,TGTGCCATCAGTCAGACCGCTTCCGTGGGCGCCGGGGAGCTGTTTTTT,TRBV10-3,-,-,TRBJ2-2
CASSLELGWRRNTIYF,TGTGCCAGCAGCTTAGAGCTCGGTTGGAGGCGAAACACCATATATTTT,TRBV11-2,once,-,TRBJ1-3
CASWTANQPQHF,TGTGCCAGCTGGACAGCGAATCAGCCCCAGCATTTT,TRBV6-4,-,-,TRBJ1-5
CASSPQRGYEQYF,TGTGCCAGCAGTCCTCAACGGGGATACGAGCAGTACTTC,TRBV6-6,-,-,TRBJ2-7
CASRTGGIGTEAFF,TGTGCCAGTCGGACAGGGGGCATAGGCACTGAAGCTTTCTTT,TRBV27,-,TRBD1,TRBJ1-1
CASSDQGQLKDTQYF,TGTGCCAGCAGTGACCAGGGACAGCTAAAGGATACGCAGTATTTT,TRBV25-1,-,TRBD1,TRBJ2-3
CASSLGRVRPDTQYF,TGTGCCAGCAGCTTAGGCAGGGTGAGGCCAGATACGCAGTATTTT,TRBV7-3,-,-,TRBJ2-3
CSVEDEGYTGELFF,TGCAGCGTTGAAGATGAGGGGTACACCGGGGAGCTGTTTTTT,TRBV29-1,-,-,TRBJ2-2
CASSPRGAYGYTF,TGTGCCAGCAGCCCCAGGGGGGCATATGGCTACACCTTC,TRBV7-9,-,TRBD1,TRBJ1-2
CASSHRGPNTEAFF,TGTGCCAGCAGCCACAGGGGCCCAAACACTGAAGCTTTCTTT,TRBV5-5,-,TRBD1,TRBJ1-1
CASSQEAAGGGTDTQYF,TGCGCCAGCAGCCAAGAGGCGGCGGGGGGAGGCACAGATACGCAGTATTTT,TRBV4-3,once,TRBD2,TRBJ2-3
CASSPIFPMNTEAFF,TGTGCCAGCTCCCCAATCTTCCCAATGAACACTGAAGCTTTCTTT,TRBV18,few,-,TRBJ1-1
CASSPRTNTGELFF,TGTGCCAGCAGCCCCCGGACTAACACCGGGGAGCTGTTTTTT,TRBV9,-,-,TRBJ2-2
CASSKTVATDTQYF,TGTGCCAGCAGTAAGACAGTTGCCACAGATACGCAGTATTTT,TRBV6-5,few,-,TRBJ2-3
CASSLARQMNTEAFF,TGTGCCAGCAGCTTGGCCCGGCAGATGAACACTGAAGCTTTCTTT,TRBV5-8,-,-,TRBJ1-1
CASSPRLGGYTF,TGTGCCAGCAGCCCCCGACTGGGAGGCTACACCTTC,TRBV9,once,-,TRBJ1-2
CASIRVVPRHTIYF,TGCGCCAGCATCCGGGTGGTTCCGCGGCACACCATATATTTT,TRBV10-1,-,-,TRBJ1-3
CASFSRTEAFF,TGTGCCTCCTTCTCGCGCACTGAAGCTTTCTTT,TRBV18,-,-,TRBJ1-1
CASSDRDNEKLFF,TGTGCCAGCTCCGACAGGGATAATGAAAAACTGTTTTTT,TRBV18,-,TRBD1,TRBJ1-4
CASSRQRMNTEAFF,TGTGCCAGCAGTCGACAGCGCATGAACACTGAAGCTTTCTTT,TRBV28,-,-,TRBJ1-1
CASSLGSAVGSLYNEQFF,TGTGCCAGCAGCTTAGGGTCGGCTGTCGGGAGTCTCTACAATGAGCAGTTCTTC,TRBV11-3,-,-,TRBJ2-1
CASSLDGQALDEQYF,TGCGCCAGCAGCTTGGATGGGCAAGCTTTGGACGAGCAGTACTTC,TRBV5-1,-,-,TRBJ2-7
CASSLREGPGEQYF,TGTGCCAGCAGCTTAAGGGAGGGACCGGGTGAGCAGTACTTC,TRBV7-9,-,TRBD2,TRBJ2-7
CASSPGGSTDTQYF,TGTGCCAGCAGCCCAGGAGGGAGCACAGATACGCAGTATTTT,TRBV7-7,-,-,TRBJ2-3
CSVEGNQNYGYTF,TGCAGCGTTGAAGGGAATCAAAACTATGGCTACACCTTC,TRBV29-1,-,-,TRBJ1-2
CASISNGLSKSGELFF,TGTGCCAGCATTTCAAACGGACTCTCCAAGTCCGGGGAGCTGTTTTTT,TRBV7-8,once,-,TRBJ2-2
CASGDLAGSTGELFF,TGCGCCAGCGGGGACCTAGCGGGAAGCACCGGGGAGCTGTTTTTT,TRBV5-1,-,TRBD2,TRBJ2-2
CASSSGTSGIQYF,TGTGCCAGCAGTAGTGGGACTAGCGGGATTCAGTACTTC,TRBV6-5,-,TRBD2,TRBJ2-4
CASSERTGVAFF,TGTGCCAGCAGTGAGAGGACAGGGGTTGCTTTCTTT,TRBV6-1,once,TRBD1,TRBJ1-1
CASSRIPGQGSYNEQFF,TGCGCCAGCAGCCGCATTCCGGGACAGGGCTCCTACAATGAGCAGTTCTTC,TRBV4-1,-,TRBD1,TRBJ2-1
CASSMSGSGRYGYTF,TGTGCCAGTAGTATGTCCGGCTCCGGTCGCTATGGCTACACCTTC,TRBV19,-,-,TRBJ1-2
CASSLEVSGANVLTF,TGCGCCAGCAGCTTGGAGGTCTCTGGGGCCAACGTCCTGACTTTC,TRBV5-1,-,-,TRBJ2-6
CASSQDWGQGREKLFF,TGCGCCAGCAGCCAAGATTGGGGACAGGGACGTGAAAAACTGTTTTTT,TRBV4-3,-,TRBD1,TRBJ1-4
CASSLVGGETQYF,TGTGCCAGCAGCTTAGTTGGGGGTGAGACCCAGTACTTC,TRBV7-9,-,-,TRBJ2-5
CASSITPSGGNEQFF,TGCGCCAGCAGCATAACCCCTAGCGGGGGGAACGAGCAGTTCTTC,TRBV5-1,-,TRBD2,TRBJ2-1
CASKKGAGDYHTEAFF,TGCGCCAGCAAAAAAGGGGCAGGAGATTATCACACTGAAGCTTTCTTT,TRBV4-3,few,-,TRBJ1-1
CAISERQDYEQYF,TGTGCCATCAGTGAGAGGCAGGACTACGAGCAGTACTTC,TRBV10-3,-,-,TRBJ2-7
CSVTRLAGGGDTQYF,TGCAGCGTTACCCGACTAGCGGGAGGGGGAGATACGCAGTATTTT,TRBV29-1,-,TRBD2,TRBJ2-3
CASGLGLAGATGELFF,TGTGCTAGTGGTTTGGGGCTAGCGGGGGCCACCGGGGAGCTGTTTTTT,TRBV12-5,-,TRBD2,TRBJ2-2
CASSATFSTAALF,TGTGCCAGCAGTGCCACATTTTCTACAGCCGCTCTCTTC,TRBV6-1,-,-,TRBJ1-2
CASIGLASYEQYF,TGTGCCAGCATAGGGCTAGCGTCCTACGAGCAGTACTTC,TRBV6-5,once,-,TRBJ2-7
CASSLRKGAVQETQYF,TGTGCCAGCAGCTTACGAAAAGGGGCGGTCCAAGAGACCCAGTACTTC,TRBV7-9,-,-,TRBJ2-5
CASSRGGSTEAFF,TGCGCCAGCAGCCGAGGGGGATCCACTGAAGCTTTCTTT,TRBV4-1,-,-,TRBJ1-1
CAIRGLGATDTQYF,TGTGCCATCAGAGGCCTAGGCGCCACAGATACGCAGTATTTT,TRBV10-3,once,-,TRBJ2-3
CASSGPAREGRNEQFF,TGTGCCAGCAGTGGGCCGGCGCGGGAGGGCCGAAATGAGCAGTTCTTC,TRBV6-1,-,TRBD2,TRBJ2-1
CASSLVGRIYEQYF,TGTGCCAGCAGCTTAGTCGGGAGGATCTACGAGCAGTACTTC,TRBV7-3,-,TRBD2,TRBJ2-7
CASSLQGGEQYF,TGTGCCAGTAGCTTACAGGGGGGCGAGCAGTACTTC,TRBV19,-,TRBD1,TRBJ2-7
CASGPGTREKLFF,TGTGCCAGCGGCCCCGGGACTCGAGAAAAACTGTTTTTT,TRBV19,-,-,TRBJ1-4
CAISESKEQYF,TGTGCCATCAGTGAGTCAAAAGAGCAGTACTTC,TRBV10-3,-,-,TRBJ2-7
CASSPAGGPLYEQYF,TGTGCCAGCAGCCCAGCGGGGGGCCCCCTTTACGAGCAGTACTTC,TRBV14,-,TRBD2,TRBJ2-7
CASSLEGGARTEAFF,TGCGCCAGCAGCTTGGAAGGGGGGGCGCGGACTGAAGCTTTCTTT,TRBV5-1,-,-,TRBJ1-1
CASSDRRVPYNEQFF,TGTGCCAGCAGCGACAGGCGGGTTCCCTACAATGAGCAGTTCTTC,TRBV7-2,-,-,TRBJ2-1